This T cell receptor (beta chain) was recorded in a study of T cells after yellow fever vaccination. This clonotype was counted ten times or more. TCRdb passed the 5' RACE reads through MiXCR, listing each CDR3 protein once. The sample shows a few hundred thousand distinct CDR3 sequences, about 12% of them seen only once. This sequence was found in a young man who received the YFV17D yellow fever vaccine. Sequenced here: CD4+ T cells sorted from PBMCs, sampled 15 days after the yellow fever booster vaccination.

CDR3 bases: TGTGCCAGCAGCTTAGTCGGCGGGGGGGATACGCAGTATTTT. It specifies CASSLVGGGDTQYF. The V call is TRBV7-2, the J call TRBJ2-3; TRBD2 aligns across 8 bases. V was pared by 1 base and J by 6 bases, with 3 bases of the junction left unmatched. Germline CDR1 and CDR2: SGHTA and FQGNSA. The CDR3 covers 14 residues.